This is a list of T cell receptor beta chains from one sample in a study of breast tumors, draining lymph nodes, adjacent tissues. From the multiplex PCR reads, TCRdb called clonotypes with MiXCR, one entry per CDR3 protein. The sample carries around 300,000 distinct CDR3 sequences, around 30% recorded once. Sequencing was performed on axillary lymph node tissue. These receptors were obtained from a female donor with breast cancer. Some clones in this sample may be carry-over from other donors' samples. CDR3s include the opening cysteine and the closing phenylalanine or tryptophan. The order of the fields is V gene, CDR3 protein.

V gene: TRBV30; CDR3 protein: CAWGGASYEQYF
V gene: TRBV10-2; CDR3 protein: CASLRGVNTEAFF
V gene: TRBV7-9; CDR3 protein: CASSLGRGANEQFF
V gene: TRBV6-5; CDR3 protein: CASSYSSPSSYNSPLHF
V gene: TRBV5-4; CDR3 protein: CASSFYICSADTPSGLADTQYF
V gene: TRBV6-6; CDR3 protein: CASSYSKGQGNSPLHF
V gene: TRBV12-3/TRBV12-4; CDR3 protein: CASSGQVWFETQCF
V gene: TRBV30; CDR3 protein: CAWRRETQYF
V gene: TRBV7-8; CDR3 protein: CASSPQTGVYGYTF
V gene: TRBV12-3/TRBV12-4; CDR3 protein: CASRLAASGNTIYF
V gene: TRBV19; CDR3 protein: CASSYRASGVEETQYF
V gene: TRBV29-1; CDR3 protein: CSVMGQNSYEQYF
V gene: TRBV6-5; CDR3 protein: CASSHSWGTNEELFF
V gene: TRBV9; CDR3 protein: CASSAWFSYNEQFF
V gene: TRBV6-6; CDR3 protein: CASQLRMGSENIQYF
V gene: TRBV28; CDR3 protein: CASSLHGTTYEQYF
V gene: TRBV15; CDR3 protein: CATSRSDRAYEQYF
V gene: TRBV27; CDR3 protein: CASSSQEVYEQYF
V gene: TRBV10-2; CDR3 protein: CASTDSGTSWSYNEQFF
V gene: TRBV15; CDR3 protein: CASSEPRTSGRDTQYF
V gene: TRBV7-2; CDR3 protein: CASSLPPPLLYASTLFF
V gene: TRBV20-1; CDR3 protein: CSARLREGRRGTDTQYF
V gene: TRBV3-1; CDR3 protein: CASSRGQGGYNSPLHF
V gene: TRBV11-2; CDR3 protein: CASSLSGGGGDPPLHF
V gene: TRBV9; CDR3 protein: CASSVTGEGQPQHF
V gene: TRBV20-1; CDR3 protein: CGSPGATNEKLFF
V gene: TRBV6-1; CDR3 protein: CASSPRAIHEQYF
V gene: TRBV12-3/TRBV12-4; CDR3 protein: CASRGSGRLYEQYF
V gene: TRBV2; CDR3 protein: CASSEIETNTEAFF
V gene: TRBV9; CDR3 protein: CASSVASGRGASEQYF
V gene: TRBV24-1; CDR3 protein: CATSDPQGGEQFF
V gene: TRBV10-3; CDR3 protein: CATFSGANVLTF
V gene: TRBV7-8; CDR3 protein: CASSGTGFGANVLTF
V gene: TRBV3-1; CDR3 protein: CASSQSGGGLYNEQFF
V gene: TRBV12-3/TRBV12-4; CDR3 protein: CASSRIAGGSYNEQFF
V gene: TRBV6-1; CDR3 protein: CASSLLAGDYKQYF
V gene: TRBV7-6; CDR3 protein: CASSLGSWDRGTGELFF
V gene: TRBV7-8; CDR3 protein: CASSLATVGGEGSPLHF
V gene: TRBV6-2/TRBV6-3; CDR3 protein: CASTRTTSGRGGELFF
V gene: TRBV20-1; CDR3 protein: CSARPGGEQYF
V gene: TRBV7-7; CDR3 protein: CASSLDNQGSDTQYF
V gene: TRBV7-3; CDR3 protein: CASSNGGDRANTGELFF
V gene: TRBV5-8; CDR3 protein: CASRRWGVAGGLDEQYF
V gene: TRBV7-2; CDR3 protein: CASSSAQANYGYTF
V gene: TRBV9; CDR3 protein: CASSAGAGLDEQFF
V gene: TRBV5-6; CDR3 protein: CASSAGPTAYEQYF
V gene: TRBV12-3/TRBV12-4; CDR3 protein: CASSFRRTRLAYEQYF
V gene: TRBV7-9; CDR3 protein: CASSLIQGGGRRNTIYF
V gene: TRBV15; CDR3 protein: CATSRASPDYEQYF
V gene: TRBV28; CDR3 protein: CASAWGAKWRETQYF
V gene: TRBV5-6; CDR3 protein: CASSIAPSGGYTF